The TCR beta chain under discussion was sequenced for a study of blood T cell repertoires in COVID-19. Study-level information: The United States, Italy and Spain provided the acute and convalescent COVID-19 samples. PBMCs, B-cell-depleted T cells, or T cells were the source of the cDNA or gDNA that made up the material.

Trimming took off 3 bases at V and 3 bases at J, with 17 bases between the two ends. The CDR3 loop spans 16 amino acids. Germline loops: CDR1 MDHEN, CDR2 SYDVKM. Original methodology: For nucleated cells, counts were estimated from reference gene primer amplification. Profiling relied on immunoSEQ multiplex PCR, and the TCRdb table lists in-frame clones only, not all of them. From that table come the V and J calls and clone size; the DNA was used to work out D and trimming. The sample records tens of thousands of clones, 84% being singletons. Sequenced sample: peripheral blood. The chain has TRBV28 and TRBJ1-1; TRBD1 is a possible D gene (6 bases). This sequence was found in a human donor in a cohort sampled during active COVID-19. CDR3 DNA sequence: TGTGCCAGCAGTTTCAATCAGGGGCTCGAGGACACTGAAGCTTTCTTT. Residues: CASSFNQGLEDTEAFF.